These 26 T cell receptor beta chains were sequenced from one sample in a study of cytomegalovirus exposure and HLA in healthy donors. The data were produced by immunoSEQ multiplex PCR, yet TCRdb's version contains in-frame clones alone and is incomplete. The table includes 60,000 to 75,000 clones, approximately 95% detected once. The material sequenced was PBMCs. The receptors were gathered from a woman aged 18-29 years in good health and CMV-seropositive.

Here the CDR3 reads CASSSITGRVTGELFF. The CDR3 nucleotides are TGTGCCAGCAGTTCGATAACAGGGAGGGTCACCGGGGAGCTGTTTTTT. The chain couples TRBV2 to TRBJ2-2, with D possibly TRBD2 on 7 matching bases. From germline, CDR1 is SNHLY and CDR2 FYNNEI. The CDR3 covers 16 residues. Trimming pared 5 bases from V and 4 bases from J, leaving 17 bases between.

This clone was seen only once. CDR3 amino acids: CASSDQQGDNEQFF. In DNA, the CDR3 is TGTGCCAGCAGCGACCAACAGGGAGACAATGAGCAGTTCTTC. This chain links TRBV9 with TRBJ2-1; possible D gene TRBD1, 6 bases. This CDR3 comprises 14 residues. With 3 bases removed from V and 5 bases from J, the gap between germline ends came to 12 bases. Germline-derived CDR1 and CDR2 are SGDLS and YYNGEE.

CDR3 loop: CASSLAPRGGEKLFF. The DNA for the CDR3 is TGCGCCAGCAGCTTGGCCCCAAGGGGGGGAGAAAAACTGTTTTTT. This chain links TRBV5-1 with TRBJ1-4; TRBD1 might be the D (6 bases). The CDR3 runs to 15 residues. Germline V gene lookup returns CDR1 SGHRS and CDR2 YFSETQ. V was shortened by 0 bases and J by 8 bases, with 14 bases between the two germline ends.

The CDR3 here is CASSNGITNEQFF. CDR3 coding DNA: TGTGCCAGTTCCAACGGTATCACGAATGAGCAGTTCTTC. The J gene is TRBJ2-1, the V gene TRBV19, with unresolved D. The CDR3 runs 13 residues. Trimming took 8 bases from V and 7 from J, leaving 15 bases between them. Per germline, CDR1 LNHDA and CDR2 SQIVND (reference sequence).

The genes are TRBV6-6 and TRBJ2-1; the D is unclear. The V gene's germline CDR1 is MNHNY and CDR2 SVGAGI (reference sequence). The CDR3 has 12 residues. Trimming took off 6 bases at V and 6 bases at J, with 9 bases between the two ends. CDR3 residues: CASSLLPNEQFF. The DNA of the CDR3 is TGTGCCAGCAGCCTTCTACCCAATGAGCAGTTCTTC.

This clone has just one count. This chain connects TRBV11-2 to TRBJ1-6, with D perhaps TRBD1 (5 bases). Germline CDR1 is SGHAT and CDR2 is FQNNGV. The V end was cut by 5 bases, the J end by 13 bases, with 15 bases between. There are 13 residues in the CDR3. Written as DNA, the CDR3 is TGTGCCAGCAGCCGGCATCTCGACAGCCCCCTCCACTTT. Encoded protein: CASSRHLDSPLHF.

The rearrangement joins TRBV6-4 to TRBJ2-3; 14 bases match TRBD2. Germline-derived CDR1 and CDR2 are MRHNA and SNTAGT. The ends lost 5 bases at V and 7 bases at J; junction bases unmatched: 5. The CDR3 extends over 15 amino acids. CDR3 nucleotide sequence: TGTGCCAGCAGTTCCGGGACTAGCGGGAGTTATACGCAGTATTTT. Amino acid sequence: CASSSGTSGSYTQYF.

The CDR3 loop reads CASSFSGGLTYEQYF. For the CDR3, the DNA is TGTGCCAGCAGCTTTAGCGGGGGGCTCACCTACGAGCAGTACTTC. The chain joins TRBV7-9 to TRBJ2-7; TRBD2 matches 10 bases. Germline V gene data show CDR1 as SEHNR and CDR2 as FQNEAQ (reference sequence). CDR3 length: 15 residues. The V segment lost 3 bases and the J segment 2 bases; nucleotides outside the gene matches: 4.

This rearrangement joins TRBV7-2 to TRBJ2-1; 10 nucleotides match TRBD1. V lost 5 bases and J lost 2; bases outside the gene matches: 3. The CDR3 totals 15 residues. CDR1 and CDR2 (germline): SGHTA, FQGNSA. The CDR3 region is CASSRDRGPYNEQFF. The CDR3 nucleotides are TGTGCCAGCAGCCGGGACAGGGGTCCCTACAATGAGCAGTTCTTC. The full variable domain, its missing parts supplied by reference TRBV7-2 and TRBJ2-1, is GAGVSQSPSNKVTEKGKDVELRCDPISGHTALYWYRQSLGQGLEFLIYFQGNSAPDKSGLPSDRFSAERTGGSVSTLTIQRTQQEDSAVYLCASSRDRGPYNEQFFGPGTRLTVL.

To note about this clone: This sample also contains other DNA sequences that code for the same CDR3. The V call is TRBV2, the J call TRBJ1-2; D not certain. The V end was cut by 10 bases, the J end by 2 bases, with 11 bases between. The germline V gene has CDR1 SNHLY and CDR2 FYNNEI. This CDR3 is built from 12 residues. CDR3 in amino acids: CATRTENYGYTF. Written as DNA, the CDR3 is TGTGCCACCCGAACAGAAAACTATGGCTACACCTTC.

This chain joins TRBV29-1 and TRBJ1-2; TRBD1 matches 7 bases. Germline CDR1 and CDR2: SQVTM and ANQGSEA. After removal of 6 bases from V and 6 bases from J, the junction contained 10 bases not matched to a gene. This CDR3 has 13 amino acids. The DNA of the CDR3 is TGCAGCGTGTGGCGGGACAGCACAGATGGCTACACCTTC. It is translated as CSVWRDSTDGYTF.

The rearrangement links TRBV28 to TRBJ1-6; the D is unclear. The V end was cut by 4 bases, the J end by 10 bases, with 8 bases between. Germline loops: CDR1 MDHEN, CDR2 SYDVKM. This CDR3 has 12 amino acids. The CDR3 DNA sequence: TGTGCCAGCAGTTGGGAGGGCTCACCCCTCCACTTT. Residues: CASSWEGSPLHF.

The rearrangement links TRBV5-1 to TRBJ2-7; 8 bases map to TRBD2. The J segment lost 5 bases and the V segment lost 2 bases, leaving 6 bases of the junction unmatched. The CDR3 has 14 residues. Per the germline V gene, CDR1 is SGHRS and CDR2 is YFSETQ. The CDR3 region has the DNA TGCGCCAGCAGCTTCGACGGGAGGGCCCACGAGCAGTACTTC. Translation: CASSFDGRAHEQYF.

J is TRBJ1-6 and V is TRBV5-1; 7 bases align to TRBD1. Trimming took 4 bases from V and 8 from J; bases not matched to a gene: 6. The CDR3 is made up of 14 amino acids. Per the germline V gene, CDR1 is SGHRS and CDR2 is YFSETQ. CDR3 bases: TGCGCCAGCAGCCTGGGACAGTCCCATTCACCCCTCCACTTT. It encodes CASSLGQSHSPLHF.

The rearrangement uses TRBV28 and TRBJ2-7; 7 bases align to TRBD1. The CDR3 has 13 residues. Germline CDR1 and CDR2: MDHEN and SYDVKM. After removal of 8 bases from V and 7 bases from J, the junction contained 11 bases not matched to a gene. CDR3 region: CASDTVDRSEQYF. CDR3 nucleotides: TGTGCCAGCGACACTGTGGACAGGTCAGAGCAGTACTTC.

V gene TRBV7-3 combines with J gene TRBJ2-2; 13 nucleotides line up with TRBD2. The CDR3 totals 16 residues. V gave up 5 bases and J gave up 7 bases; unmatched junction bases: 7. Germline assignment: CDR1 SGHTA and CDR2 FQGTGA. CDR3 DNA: TGTGCCAGCAGCCGAGGGACTAGCGGGGCCCGCGGGGAGCTGTTTTTT. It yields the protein CASSRGTSGARGELFF.

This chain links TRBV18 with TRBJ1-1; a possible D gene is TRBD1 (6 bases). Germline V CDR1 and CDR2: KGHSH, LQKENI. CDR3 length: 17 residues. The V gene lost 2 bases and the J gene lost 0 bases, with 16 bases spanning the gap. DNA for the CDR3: TGTGCCAGCTCACCAAAGAACAGCCAGGGGTTGAACACTGAAGCTTTCTTT. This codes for CASSPKNSQGLNTEAFF.

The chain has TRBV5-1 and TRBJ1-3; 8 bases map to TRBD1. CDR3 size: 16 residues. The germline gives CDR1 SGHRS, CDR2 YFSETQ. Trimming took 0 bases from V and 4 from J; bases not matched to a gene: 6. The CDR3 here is CASSLASGGRGNTIYF. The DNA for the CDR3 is TGCGCCAGCAGCTTGGCTTCAGGGGGCAGGGGAAACACCATATATTTT.

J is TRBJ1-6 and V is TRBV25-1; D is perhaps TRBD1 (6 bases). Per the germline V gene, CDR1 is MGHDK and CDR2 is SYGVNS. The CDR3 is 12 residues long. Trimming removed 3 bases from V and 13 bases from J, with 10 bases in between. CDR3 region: CASSEGATPLHF. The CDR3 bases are TGTGCCAGCAGTGAGGGGGCTACGCCCCTCCACTTT.

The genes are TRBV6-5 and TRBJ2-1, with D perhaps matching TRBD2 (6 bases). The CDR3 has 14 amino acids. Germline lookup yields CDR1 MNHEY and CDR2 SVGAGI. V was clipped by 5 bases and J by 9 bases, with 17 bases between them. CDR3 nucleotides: TGTGCCAGCAGTCGGAGGCGGGAAGGAGGTGAGCAGTTCTTC. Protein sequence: CASSRRREGGEQFF.

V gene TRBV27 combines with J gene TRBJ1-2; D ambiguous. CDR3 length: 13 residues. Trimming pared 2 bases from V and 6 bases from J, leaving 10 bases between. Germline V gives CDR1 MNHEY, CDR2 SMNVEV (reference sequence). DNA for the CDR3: TGTGCCAGCAGTTTAGGAGGGAAGAATGGCTACACCTTC. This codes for CASSLGGKNGYTF.

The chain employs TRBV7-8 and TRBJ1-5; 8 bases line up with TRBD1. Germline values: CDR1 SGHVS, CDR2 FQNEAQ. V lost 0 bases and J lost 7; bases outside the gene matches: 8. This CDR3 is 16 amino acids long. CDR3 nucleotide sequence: TGTGCCAGCAGCTTAGCAAGGTTCCAGGGGGCCCAGCCCCAGCATTTT. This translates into CASSLARFQGAQPQHF.

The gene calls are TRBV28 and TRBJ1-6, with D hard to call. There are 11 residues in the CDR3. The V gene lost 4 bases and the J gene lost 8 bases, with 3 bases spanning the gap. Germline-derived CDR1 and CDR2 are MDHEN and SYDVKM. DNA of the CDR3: TGTGCCAGCAGTTCCGATTCACCCCTCCACTTT. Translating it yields CASSSDSPLHF.

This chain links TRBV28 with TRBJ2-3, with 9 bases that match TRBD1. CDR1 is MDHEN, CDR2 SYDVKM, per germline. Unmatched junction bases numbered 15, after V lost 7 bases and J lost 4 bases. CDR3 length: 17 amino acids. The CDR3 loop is CASTPPPGQGGADTQYF. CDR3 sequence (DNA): TGTGCCAGCACCCCTCCCCCGGGACAGGGAGGAGCAGATACGCAGTATTTT.

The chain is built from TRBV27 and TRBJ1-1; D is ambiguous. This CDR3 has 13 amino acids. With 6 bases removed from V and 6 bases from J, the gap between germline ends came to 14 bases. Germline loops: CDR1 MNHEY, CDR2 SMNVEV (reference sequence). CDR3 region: CASRVGGSPEAFF. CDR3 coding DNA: TGTGCCAGCAGGGTTGGAGGGTCCCCTGAAGCTTTCTTT.

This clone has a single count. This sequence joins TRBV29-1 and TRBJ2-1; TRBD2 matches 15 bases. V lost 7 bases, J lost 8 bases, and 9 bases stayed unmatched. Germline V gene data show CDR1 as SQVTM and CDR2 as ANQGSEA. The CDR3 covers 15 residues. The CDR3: CSAGLAGGPGDEQFF. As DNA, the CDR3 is TGCAGCGCGGGACTAGCGGGGGGCCCGGGGGATGAGCAGTTCTTC.